A selection of T cell receptor beta chains follows, all from one sample in a study of blood T cell repertoires in COVID-19. Method: immunoSEQ multiplex PCR; TCRdb's copy keeps in-frame clones and lacks some. The data contain about 52,000 clones, less than 95% of them singletons. The sample comprised peripheral blood. Every receptor here comes from a human donor in a cohort sampled during active COVID-19. Each CDR3 is given with its conserved first and last residue. The D gene is left open where the match is weak. Part of the rows lack a size; the others show once, few, many or a class for expanded clones.

clone_size: once; j_call: TRBJ2-7; v_call: TRBV29-1; d_call: -; cdr3_aa: CSVVPQVEFGGREQYF; cdr3_nt: TGCAGCGTTGTGCCGCAGGTAGAATTCGGAGGACGCGAGCAGTACTTC
clone_size: few; j_call: TRBJ1-6; v_call: TRBV4-1; d_call: TRBD1; cdr3_aa: CASSQEQGANSPLHF; cdr3_nt: TGCGCCAGCAGCCAAGAGCAGGGGGCGAATTCACCCCTCCACTTT
clone_size: -; j_call: TRBJ2-7; v_call: TRBV27; d_call: TRBD1; cdr3_aa: CASSLLGTGGHEQYF; cdr3_nt: TGTGCCAGCAGTTTACTCGGGACAGGGGGTCACGAGCAGTACTTC
clone_size: -; j_call: TRBJ1-2; v_call: TRBV20-1; d_call: -; cdr3_aa: CSATRYGYTF; cdr3_nt: TGCAGTGCAACAAGATATGGCTACACCTTC
clone_size: -; j_call: TRBJ2-1; v_call: TRBV4-1; d_call: TRBD2; cdr3_aa: CASSQGLADSYNEQFF; cdr3_nt: TGCGCCAGCAGCCAAGGACTAGCGGACTCCTACAATGAGCAGTTCTTC
clone_size: once; j_call: TRBJ2-3; v_call: TRBV6-5; d_call: -; cdr3_aa: CASFGTWAPEDTQYF; cdr3_nt: TGTGCCAGCTTTGGAACATGGGCGCCCGAAGATACGCAGTATTTT
clone_size: -; j_call: TRBJ1-1; v_call: TRBV5-4; d_call: -; cdr3_aa: CASSLTGGTEAFF; cdr3_nt: TGTGCCAGCAGCTTAACGGGAGGCACTGAAGCTTTCTTT
clone_size: -; j_call: TRBJ2-1; v_call: TRBV7-3; d_call: TRBD1; cdr3_aa: CASSLSGTGEYNEQFF; cdr3_nt: TGTGCCAGCAGCTTATCCGGGACAGGGGAATACAATGAGCAGTTCTTC
clone_size: -; j_call: TRBJ2-7; v_call: TRBV9; d_call: TRBD2; cdr3_aa: CASSFGLETYEQYF; cdr3_nt: TGTGCCAGCAGCTTCGGACTAGAAACCTACGAGCAGTACTTC
clone_size: -; j_call: TRBJ1-1; v_call: TRBV5-1; d_call: TRBD1; cdr3_aa: CASSYEQGPAFF; cdr3_nt: TGCGCCAGCAGCTACGAACAGGGGCCAGCTTTCTTT
clone_size: -; j_call: TRBJ1-6; v_call: TRBV7-3; d_call: -; cdr3_aa: CASSLRGNNSPLHF; cdr3_nt: TGTGCCAGCAGCTTGAGGGGGAATAATTCACCCCTCCACTTT
clone_size: -; j_call: TRBJ2-3; v_call: TRBV5-1; d_call: -; cdr3_aa: CASSSGRGSTDTQYF; cdr3_nt: TGCGCCAGCAGCTCGGGCAGGGGTAGCACAGATACGCAGTATTTT
clone_size: -; j_call: TRBJ2-2; v_call: TRBV25-1; d_call: TRBD1; cdr3_aa: CASSVAGTVTGELFF; cdr3_nt: TGTGCCAGCAGTGTCGCCGGGACAGTAACCGGGGAGCTGTTTTTT
clone_size: -; j_call: TRBJ1-2; v_call: TRBV19; d_call: TRBD1; cdr3_aa: CASSGDRGLYGYTF; cdr3_nt: TGTGCCAGTAGTGGGGACAGGGGGCTGTATGGCTACACCTTC
clone_size: -; j_call: TRBJ2-7; v_call: TRBV20-1; d_call: TRBD2; cdr3_aa: CSASAGGPYEQYF; cdr3_nt: TGCAGTGCTAGTGCGGGAGGCCCCTACGAGCAGTACTTC
clone_size: -; j_call: TRBJ2-5; v_call: TRBV5-4; d_call: -; cdr3_aa: CASTTTLGQIQETQYF; cdr3_nt: TGTGCCAGCACCACAACCTTAGGACAGATTCAAGAGACCCAGTACTTC
clone_size: -; j_call: TRBJ2-6; v_call: TRBV24-1; d_call: -; cdr3_aa: CATSDLRGDGANVLTF; cdr3_nt: TGTGCCACCAGTGATTTGCGGGGAGATGGGGCCAACGTCCTGACTTTC
clone_size: -; j_call: TRBJ2-1; v_call: TRBV11-2; d_call: TRBD2; cdr3_aa: CASSLGTSVDEQFF; cdr3_nt: TGTGCCAGCAGCTTAGGAACTAGCGTGGATGAGCAGTTCTTC